This section outlines one T cell receptor beta chain sequence together with its context. Assay: immunoSEQ multiplex PCR; the TCRdb copy retains only in-frame clones and omits some. In the table there are about 33,000 clones, around 87% of which are singletons. These data belong to a study of chemoradiotherapy in HPV16-positive cancers. Study-wide background: Candidate HPV-specific T-cell clones and common TCR motifs came from functional assays in a couple of HPV16-positive patients.

This CDR3 region has 18 residues. Trimming removed 6 bases from V and 0 bases from J, with 23 bases in between. The germline CDR1 and CDR2 sequences are MDHEN and SYDVKM. V usage is TRBV28 and J usage is TRBJ1-2, with a tentative D call TRBD1 (6 bases). The source is a human donor with HPV-associated anogenital cancer. The sample in question was blood, obtained from a patient who underwent chemoradiotherapy. The CDR3 DNA is TGTGCCAGCAGGAAGCTGAAGGACAGAGACAATTCTAACTATGGCTACACCTTC. Its translation: CASRKLKDRDNSNYGYTF.